This T cell receptor (beta chain) was captured in a study of blood T cell repertoires in COVID-19. Background on the study: Sample material is recorded as cDNA or gDNA derived from T cells, B-cell-depleted T cells, or PBMCs.

Trimming stripped 2 bases from V and 5 bases from J, with 11 bases between. Germline V gene data show CDR1 as MNHEY and CDR2 as SVGAGI. The CDR3 runs to 14 residues. Sequenced by immunoSEQ multiplex PCR; TCRdb stores in-frame clones only, minus some. The table has about 89,000 clones, over 65% seen once. J is TRBJ2-3 and V is TRBV6-5; D uncertain. The clonotype was recovered from a human donor in a cohort sampled during active COVID-19. Sequenced material: peripheral blood. The CDR3 coding sequence is TGTGCCAGCAGTTACGGGCAGAATAAAGATACGCAGTATTTT. Its protein is CASSYGQNKDTQYF.